Presented here are 21 T cell receptor beta chains from one specimen sequenced in a study of T cell changes during pregnancy in multiple sclerosis. The table came from immunoSEQ multiplex PCR; TCRdb's copy has only in-frame clones and leaves some out. Of around 42,000 clones listed, about nine tenths were seen once; the top ten hold just under 0.5%. The specimen was CD4+ T cells from peripheral blood mononuclear cells, collected in the second trimester of pregnancy. The origin of the receptors is a female donor in good health, enrolled as a control in a pregnancy study.

This chain links TRBV5-1 with TRBJ1-2; 7 bases are a match to TRBD1. V was pared by 2 bases and J by 1 base, with 2 bases of the junction left unmatched. The CDR3 runs 14 residues. CDR1 is SGHRS and CDR2 is YFSETQ in the germline V gene. The CDR3, as DNA: TGCGCCAGCAGCTTCGACAGGGTTAACTATGGCTACACCTTC. This translates into CASSFDRVNYGYTF. The whole variable domain, filled in from reference TRBV5-1 and TRBJ1-2, reads KAGVTQTPRYLIKTRGQQVTLSCSPISGHRSVSWYQQTPGQGLQFLFEYFSETQRNKGNFPGRFSGRQFSNSRSEMNVSTLELGDSALYLCASSFDRVNYGYTFGSGTRLTVV.

This clone was recorded a few times. This chain connects TRBV30 to TRBJ2-7; 7 bases fit TRBD1. Per the germline V gene, CDR1 is GTSNPN and CDR2 is SVGIG (reference sequence). Trimming took 4 bases from V and 0 from J; bases not matched to a gene: 3. The CDR3 contains 13 residues. This CDR3 is CAWMGQSSYEQYF. As DNA, the CDR3 is TGTGCCTGGATGGGACAGAGCTCCTACGAGCAGTACTTC.

The gene calls are TRBV6-6 and TRBJ1-5, with D possibly matching TRBD1 (5 bases). V gave up 3 bases and J gave up 3 bases, with 12 bases separating them. The CDR3 covers 15 residues. Germline CDR1 is MNHNY and CDR2 is SVGAGI (reference sequence). Here the CDR3 reads CASSYLSGSNQPQHF. CDR3 sequence (DNA): TGTGCCAGCAGTTATCTCTCAGGGTCCAATCAGCCCCAGCATTTT.

J is TRBJ2-6 and V is TRBV27, with no clear D. Between the trimmed V and J ends, which lost 5 bases and 1 base, there was a span of 12 bases. The CDR3 totals 16 residues. The germline V gene encodes CDR1 MNHEY and CDR2 SMNVEV (reference sequence). In DNA form, the CDR3 reads TGTGCCAGCAGTGACGAGACAAGGTCTGGGGCCAACGTCCTGACTTTC. Translated: CASSDETRSGANVLTF.

V and J are TRBV7-3 and TRBJ2-1; the D gene is possibly TRBD1 (6 bases). This CDR3 spans 13 amino acids. V was shortened by 6 bases and J by 5 bases, with 11 bases between the two germline ends. Germline V CDR1 and CDR2: SGHTA, FQGTGA. The CDR3 DNA follows: TGTGCCAGCAGTCCCGGGACAAACAATGAGCAGTTCTTC. Protein: CASSPGTNNEQFF.

The chain has TRBV4-1 and TRBJ1-2; TRBD1 aligns across 7 bases. J was trimmed by 3 bases and V by 5 bases; bases with no gene match: 9. CDR3 length: 15 amino acids. Germline V gene lookup returns CDR1 MGHRA and CDR2 YSYEKL. The CDR3, as DNA: TGCGCCAGCAGCAATCGACAGGGAGTAGACTATGGCTACACCTTC. Its protein is CASSNRQGVDYGYTF.

CDR3: CASSSHSTGNEQFF. The CDR3, as DNA: TGTGCCAGCAGCTCGCATTCGACCGGGAATGAGCAGTTCTTC. The genes are TRBV7-8 and TRBJ2-1; D remains ambiguous. Deletions cut 4 bases from V and 7 bases from J, with 14 bases between. Per the germline V gene, CDR1 is SGHVS and CDR2 is FQNEAQ. This CDR3 spans 14 amino acids.

Here the CDR3 DNA reads TGTGCCAGCAGTCGAAAAGGGACAGGCTCCTACGAGCAGTACTTC. It yields the protein CASSRKGTGSYEQYF. J is TRBJ2-7 and V is TRBV14; 8 nucleotides align to TRBD1. The V segment lost 6 bases and the J segment 0 bases; nucleotides outside the gene matches: 7. There are 15 residues in the CDR3. Looked up from germline, CDR1 is SGHDN and CDR2 is FVKESK.

This clone was observed a single time. The rearrangement uses TRBV6-5 and TRBJ2-5; 7 nucleotides line up with TRBD2. This CDR3 region has 15 residues. V was clipped by 1 base and J by 5 bases; unmatched bases: 7. The V gene's germline CDR1 is MNHEY and CDR2 SVGAGI. The CDR3 sequence is CASSYLGGNWETQYF. CDR3 nucleotide sequence: TGTGCCAGCAGTTACTTGGGGGGGAACTGGGAGACCCAGTACTTC.

The chain carries TRBV15 and TRBJ1-2; the match to TRBD1 covers 9 bases. This CDR3 is 13 amino acids long. Germline-derived CDR1 and CDR2 are LNHNV and YYDKDF (reference sequence). The V segment lost 7 bases and the J segment 8 bases; nucleotides outside the gene matches: 8. The CDR3 loop reads CATNLDRGEGYTF. The CDR3 region has the DNA TGTGCCACCAACCTGGACAGGGGTGAAGGCTACACCTTC.

The chain couples TRBV5-6 to TRBJ2-7; 10 positions agree with TRBD2. V shed 3 bases, J shed 5 bases, and the junction held 8 bases outside the gene matches. This CDR3 contains 15 residues. Germline V gene lookup returns CDR1 SGHDT and CDR2 YYEEEE. CDR3 nucleotides: TGTGCCAGCAGCTACCTAGCGGGAGAGATCGACGAGCAGTACTTC. It translates to CASSYLAGEIDEQYF.

The genes are TRBV28 and TRBJ1-5; TRBD1 matches 10 bases. This CDR3 is built from 15 residues. Germline V gives CDR1 MDHEN, CDR2 SYDVKM. V dropped 5 bases and J dropped 5; count of bases not matched to a gene: 6. The CDR3 sequence: CASSLGGQGDQPQHF. The DNA of the CDR3 is TGTGCCAGCAGTCTTGGCGGACAGGGGGATCAGCCCCAGCATTTT.

J is TRBJ1-3 and V is TRBV6-5; 8 nucleotides match TRBD1. Germline V gene sequence: CDR1 MNHEY, CDR2 SVGAGI. J lost 2 bases, V lost 6 bases, and 3 bases had no gene match. The CDR3 sequence is 14 residues long. CDR3 region: CASRPGQAGNTIYF. CDR3 bases: TGTGCCAGCAGGCCGGGACAGGCTGGAAACACCATATATTTT.

The chain carries TRBV5-4 and TRBJ2-1; 9 positions agree with TRBD2. Per the germline V gene, CDR1 is SGHNT and CDR2 is YYREEE (reference sequence). The CDR3 loop spans 13 amino acids. The V gene end was trimmed by 4 bases and the J gene end by 10 bases; junction bases not matched to a gene: 6. The CDR3 DNA is TGTGCCAGCAGCACTCCGACTAGCGGAGAGCAGTTCTTC. Encoded protein: CASSTPTSGEQFF.

The chain uses TRBV6-6 and TRBJ2-5; tentatively, D is TRBD2 (5 bases). This CDR3 spans 14 amino acids. Germline CDR1 is MNHNY and CDR2 is SVGAGI (reference sequence). Deletions cut 5 bases from V and 1 base from J, with 11 bases between. This chain's CDR3 is CASSRRGIQETQYF. CDR3 in DNA: TGTGCCAGCAGTCGCCGGGGTATCCAAGAGACCCAGTACTTC.

J is TRBJ2-2 and V is TRBV9, with 11 bases identical to TRBD2. The germline V gene encodes CDR1 SGDLS and CDR2 YYNGEE. With 0 bases clipped from V and 7 bases from J, the junction kept 2 bases outside the gene matches. The CDR3 is 15 amino acids. CDR3 nucleotides: TGTGCCAGCAGCGTAGTAGCGGGGGGGATCGGGGAGCTGTTTTTT. Its protein is CASSVVAGGIGELFF.

The gene calls are TRBV13 and TRBJ2-1; TRBD2 is a possible D gene (6 bases). The V and J ends lost 5 bases and 6 bases respectively, with 14 bases between them. From germline, CDR1 is PRHDT and CDR2 FYEKMQ (reference sequence). This CDR3 is 14 amino acids long. The CDR3 region is CASSRRLVFNEQFF. The CDR3 bases are TGTGCCAGCAGCAGACGACTAGTTTTCAATGAGCAGTTCTTC.

The V call is TRBV6-1, the J call TRBJ2-1; 8 positions agree with TRBD2. Germline V gene data show CDR1 as MNHNS and CDR2 as SASEGT. This CDR3 has 14 amino acids. V lost 6 bases and J lost 8; bases outside the gene matches: 9. The CDR3 DNA sequence: TGTGCCAGCAGGAGAGCGGGAGATAGCGATGAGCAGTTCTTC. This encodes CASRRAGDSDEQFF.

The chain links TRBV18 to TRBJ1-1, with D unclear. V was cut by 3 bases and J by 1 base, with 6 bases left in between. The CDR3 is 13 residues long. From germline, CDR1 is KGHSH and CDR2 LQKENI. For the CDR3, the DNA is TGTGCCAGCTCACCTAGGAGGAACACTGAAGCTTTCTTT. This codes for CASSPRRNTEAFF.

The V gene is TRBV7-2, the J gene TRBJ2-1; maybe TRBD2 (7 bases). The CDR3 spans 14 residues. CDR1 and CDR2 (germline): SGHTA, FQGNSA. Trimming took 8 bases from V and 4 from J, leaving 15 bases between them. The CDR3 nucleotides read TGTGCCAGCCAAGGGGGGGGCTTGTACAATGAGCAGTTCTTC. It translates to CASQGGGLYNEQFF.

J is TRBJ2-3 and V is TRBV5-6, with unresolved D. Trimming took 3 bases from V and 3 from J, leaving 8 bases between them. Looked up from germline, CDR1 is SGHDT and CDR2 is YYEEEE. The CDR3 loop spans 13 amino acids. The CDR3 DNA reads TGTGCCAGCAGCTGGGCGCGAACAGATACGCAGTATTTT. Translated, it gives CASSWARTDTQYF.